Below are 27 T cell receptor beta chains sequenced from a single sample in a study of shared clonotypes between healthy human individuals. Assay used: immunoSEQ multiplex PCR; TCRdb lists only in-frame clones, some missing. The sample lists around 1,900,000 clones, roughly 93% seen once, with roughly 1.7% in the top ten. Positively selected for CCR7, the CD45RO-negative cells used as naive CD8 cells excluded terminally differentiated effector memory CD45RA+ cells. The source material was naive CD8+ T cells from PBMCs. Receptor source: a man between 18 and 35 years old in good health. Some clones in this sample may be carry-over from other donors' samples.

DNA of the CDR3: TGTGCCAGCAGGCCCCTGACAGCAACTAATGAAAAACTGTTTTTT. Translation gives CASRPLTATNEKLFF. The chain carries TRBV27 and TRBJ1-4; D perhaps matches TRBD1 (5 bases). Trimming shortened V by 6 bases and J by 0 bases, and 11 bases separated the two germline ends. There are 15 residues in the CDR3. Looked up from germline, CDR1 is MNHEY and CDR2 is SMNVEV (reference sequence).

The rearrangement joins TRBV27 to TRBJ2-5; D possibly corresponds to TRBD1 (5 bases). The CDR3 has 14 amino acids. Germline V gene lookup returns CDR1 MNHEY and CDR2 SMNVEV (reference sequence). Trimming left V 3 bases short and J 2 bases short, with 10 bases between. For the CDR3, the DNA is TGTGCCAGCAGTTTTTTCAGGGATCAAGAGACCCAGTACTTC. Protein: CASSFFRDQETQYF.

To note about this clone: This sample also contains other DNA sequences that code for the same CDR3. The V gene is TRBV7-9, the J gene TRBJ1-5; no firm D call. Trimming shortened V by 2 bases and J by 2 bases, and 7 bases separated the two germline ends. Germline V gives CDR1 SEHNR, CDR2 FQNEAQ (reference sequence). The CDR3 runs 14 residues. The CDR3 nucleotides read TGTGCCAGCAGCTTATCAGGACGCAATCAGCCCCAGCATTTT. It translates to CASSLSGRNQPQHF.

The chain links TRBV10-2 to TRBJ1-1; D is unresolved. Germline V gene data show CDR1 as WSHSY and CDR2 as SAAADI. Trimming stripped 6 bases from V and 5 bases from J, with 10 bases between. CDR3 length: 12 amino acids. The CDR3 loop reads CASRTFGTEAFF. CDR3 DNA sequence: TGCGCCAGCAGGACCTTTGGAACTGAAGCTTTCTTT.

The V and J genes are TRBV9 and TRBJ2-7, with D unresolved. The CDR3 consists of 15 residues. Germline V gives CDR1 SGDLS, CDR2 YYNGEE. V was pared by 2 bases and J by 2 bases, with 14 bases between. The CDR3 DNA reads TGTGCCAGCAGCGTGACCGGTGCCCCTACCTACGAGCAGTACTTC. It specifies CASSVTGAPTYEQYF.

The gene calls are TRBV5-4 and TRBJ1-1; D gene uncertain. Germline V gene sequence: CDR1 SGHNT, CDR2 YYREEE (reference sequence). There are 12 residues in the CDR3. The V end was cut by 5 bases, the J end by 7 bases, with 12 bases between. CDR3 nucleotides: TGTGCCAGCAGGCGGGCGTCCGGTGAAGCTTTCTTT. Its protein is CASRRASGEAFF.

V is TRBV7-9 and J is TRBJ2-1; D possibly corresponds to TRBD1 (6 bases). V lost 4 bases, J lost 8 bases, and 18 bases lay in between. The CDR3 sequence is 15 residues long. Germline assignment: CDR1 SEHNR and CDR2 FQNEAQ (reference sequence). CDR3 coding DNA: TGTGCCAGCAGCTCCATTAAGGACAGCGGCTATGAGCAGTTCTTC. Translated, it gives CASSSIKDSGYEQFF.

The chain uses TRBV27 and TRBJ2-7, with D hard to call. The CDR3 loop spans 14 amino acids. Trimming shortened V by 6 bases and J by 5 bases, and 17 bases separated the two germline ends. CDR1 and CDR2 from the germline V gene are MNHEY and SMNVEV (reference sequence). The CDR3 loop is CASSYSSALNEQYF. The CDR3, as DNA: TGTGCCAGCAGCTACTCCTCCGCACTGAACGAGCAGTACTTC.

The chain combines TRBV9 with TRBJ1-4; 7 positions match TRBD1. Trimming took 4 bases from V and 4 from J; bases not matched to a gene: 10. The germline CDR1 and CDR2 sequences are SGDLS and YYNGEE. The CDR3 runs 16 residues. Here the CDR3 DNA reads TGTGCCAGCAGCCGTGGATTGGGACAGCTTAATGAAAAACTGTTTTTT. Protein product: CASSRGLGQLNEKLFF.

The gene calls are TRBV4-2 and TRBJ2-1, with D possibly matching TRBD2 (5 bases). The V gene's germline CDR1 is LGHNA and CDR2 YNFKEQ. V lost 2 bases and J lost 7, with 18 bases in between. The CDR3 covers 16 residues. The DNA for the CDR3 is TGTGCCAGCAGCCAAAGAGTGGCGCTCCCGGGGAATGAGCAGTTCTTC. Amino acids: CASSQRVALPGNEQFF.

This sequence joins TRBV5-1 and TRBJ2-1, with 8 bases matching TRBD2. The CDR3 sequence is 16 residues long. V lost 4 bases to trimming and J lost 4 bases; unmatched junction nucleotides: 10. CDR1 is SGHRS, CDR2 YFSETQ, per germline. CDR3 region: CASSPDLAGNYNEQFF. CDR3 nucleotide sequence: TGCGCCAGCAGCCCAGATTTAGCGGGAAATTACAATGAGCAGTTCTTC.

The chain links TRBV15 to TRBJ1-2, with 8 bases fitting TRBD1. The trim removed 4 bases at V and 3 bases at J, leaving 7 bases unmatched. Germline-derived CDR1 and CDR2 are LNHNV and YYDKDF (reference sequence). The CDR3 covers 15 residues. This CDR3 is CATSTRTGWDYGYTF. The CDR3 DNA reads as TGTGCCACCAGCACTCGGACAGGGTGGGACTATGGCTACACCTTC.

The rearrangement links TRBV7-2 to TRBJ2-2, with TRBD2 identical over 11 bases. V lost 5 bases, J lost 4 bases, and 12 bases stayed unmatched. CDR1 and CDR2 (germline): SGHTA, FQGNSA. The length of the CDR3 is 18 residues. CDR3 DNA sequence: TGTGCCAGCAGCCCGGCCCGTAGCGGGAGGGAGGGCACCGGGGAGCTGTTTTTT. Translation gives CASSPARSGREGTGELFF.

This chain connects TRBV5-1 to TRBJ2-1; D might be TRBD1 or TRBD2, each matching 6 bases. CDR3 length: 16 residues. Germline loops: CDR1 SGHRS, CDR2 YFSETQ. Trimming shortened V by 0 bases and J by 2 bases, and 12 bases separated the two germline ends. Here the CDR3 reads CASSLDGGPAYNEQFF. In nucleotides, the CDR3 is TGCGCCAGCAGCTTGGACGGGGGCCCAGCCTACAATGAGCAGTTCTTC.

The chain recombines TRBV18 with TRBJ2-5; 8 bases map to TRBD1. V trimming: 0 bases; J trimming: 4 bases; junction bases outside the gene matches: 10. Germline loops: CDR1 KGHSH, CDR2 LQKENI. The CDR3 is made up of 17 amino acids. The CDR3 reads CASSPPRPQGAAETQYF. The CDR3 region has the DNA TGTGCCAGCTCACCACCACGACCGCAGGGGGCTGCAGAGACCCAGTACTTC.

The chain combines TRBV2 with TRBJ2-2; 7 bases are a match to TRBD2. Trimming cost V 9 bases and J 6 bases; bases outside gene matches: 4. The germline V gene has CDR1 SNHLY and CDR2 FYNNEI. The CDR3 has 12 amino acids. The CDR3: CASQTSPGELFF. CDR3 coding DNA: TGTGCCAGTCAGACTAGCCCCGGGGAGCTGTTTTTT.

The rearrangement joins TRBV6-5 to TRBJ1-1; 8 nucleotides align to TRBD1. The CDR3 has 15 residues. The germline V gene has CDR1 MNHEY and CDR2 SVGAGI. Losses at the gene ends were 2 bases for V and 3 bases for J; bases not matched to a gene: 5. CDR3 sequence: CASSYGAGGYTEAFF. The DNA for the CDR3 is TGTGCCAGCAGTTACGGGGCAGGGGGCTACACTGAAGCTTTCTTT.

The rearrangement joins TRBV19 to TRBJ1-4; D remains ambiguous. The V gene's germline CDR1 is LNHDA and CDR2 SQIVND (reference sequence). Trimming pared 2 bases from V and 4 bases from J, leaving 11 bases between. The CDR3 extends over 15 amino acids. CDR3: CASSISGRNNEKLFF. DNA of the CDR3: TGTGCCAGTAGTATATCCGGACGGAATAATGAAAAACTGTTTTTT.

CDR3 in amino acids: CAWSEGQVHEQYF. The CDR3 coding sequence is TGTGCCTGGAGTGAGGGACAGGTCCACGAGCAGTACTTC. The chain uses TRBV30 and TRBJ2-5; the match to TRBD1 covers 8 bases. TRBJ2-7 matches the DNA end more closely, so the J call is doubtful. CDR1 and CDR2 from the germline V gene are GTSNPN and SVGIG (reference sequence). The CDR3 spans 13 residues.

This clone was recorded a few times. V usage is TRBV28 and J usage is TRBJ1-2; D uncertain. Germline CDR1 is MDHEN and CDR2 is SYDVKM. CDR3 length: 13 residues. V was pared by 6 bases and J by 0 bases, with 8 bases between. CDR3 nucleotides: TGTGCCAGCAGCACCTTAGCTAACTATGGCTACACCTTC. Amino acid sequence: CASSTLANYGYTF.

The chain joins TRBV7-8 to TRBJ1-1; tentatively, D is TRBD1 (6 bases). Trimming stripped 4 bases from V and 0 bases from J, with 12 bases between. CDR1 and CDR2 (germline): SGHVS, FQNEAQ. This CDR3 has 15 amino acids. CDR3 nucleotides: TGTGCCAGCAGCTATGTGGACAGCGTGAACACTGAAGCTTTCTTT. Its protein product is CASSYVDSVNTEAFF.

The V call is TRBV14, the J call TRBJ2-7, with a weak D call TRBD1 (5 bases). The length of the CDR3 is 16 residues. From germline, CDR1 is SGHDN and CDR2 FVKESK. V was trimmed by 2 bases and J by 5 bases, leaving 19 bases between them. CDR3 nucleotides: TGTGCCAGCAGCCAACCACCGACCAGGGCCGAGGACGAGCAGTACTTC. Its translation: CASSQPPTRAEDEQYF. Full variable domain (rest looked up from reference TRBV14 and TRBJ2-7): EAGVTQFPSHSVIEKGQTVTLRCDPISGHDNLYWYRRVMGKEIKFLLHFVKESKQDESGMPNNRFLAERTGGTYSTLKVQPAELEDSGVYFCASSQPPTRAEDEQYFGPGTRLTVT.

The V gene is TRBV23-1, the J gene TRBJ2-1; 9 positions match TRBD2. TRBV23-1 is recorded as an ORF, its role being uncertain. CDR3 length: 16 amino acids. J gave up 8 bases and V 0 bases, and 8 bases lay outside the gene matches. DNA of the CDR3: TGCGCCAGCAGTCAATCACGGCGGGAGGGTTTCGATGAGCAGTTCTTC. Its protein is CASSQSRREGFDEQFF.

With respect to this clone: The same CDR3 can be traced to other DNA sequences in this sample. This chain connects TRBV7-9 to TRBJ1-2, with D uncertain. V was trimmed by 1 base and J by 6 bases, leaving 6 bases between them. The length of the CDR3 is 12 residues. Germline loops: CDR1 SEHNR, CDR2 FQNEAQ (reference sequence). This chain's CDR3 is CASSLGGNGYTF. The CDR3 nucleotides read TGTGCCAGCAGCTTAGGAGGGAATGGCTACACCTTC.

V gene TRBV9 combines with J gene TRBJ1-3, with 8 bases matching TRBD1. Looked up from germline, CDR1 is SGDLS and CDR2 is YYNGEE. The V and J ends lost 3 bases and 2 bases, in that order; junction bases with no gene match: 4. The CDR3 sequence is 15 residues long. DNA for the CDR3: TGTGCCAGCAGCGAAGGCAGGGGGCCTGGAAACACCATATATTTT. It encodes CASSEGRGPGNTIYF.

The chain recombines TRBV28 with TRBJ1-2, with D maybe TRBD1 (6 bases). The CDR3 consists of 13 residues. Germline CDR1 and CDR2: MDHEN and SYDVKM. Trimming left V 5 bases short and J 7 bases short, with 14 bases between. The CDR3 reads CASSVIQGSGYTF. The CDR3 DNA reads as TGTGCCAGCAGTGTTATCCAGGGGAGTGGCTACACCTTC.

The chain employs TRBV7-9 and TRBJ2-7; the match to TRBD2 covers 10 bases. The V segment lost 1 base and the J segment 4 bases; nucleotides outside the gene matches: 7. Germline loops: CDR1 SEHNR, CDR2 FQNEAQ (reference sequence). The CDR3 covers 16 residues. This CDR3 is CASSLEPASGSYEQYF. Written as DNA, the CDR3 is TGTGCCAGCAGCTTAGAACCGGCTAGCGGGAGTTACGAGCAGTACTTC.